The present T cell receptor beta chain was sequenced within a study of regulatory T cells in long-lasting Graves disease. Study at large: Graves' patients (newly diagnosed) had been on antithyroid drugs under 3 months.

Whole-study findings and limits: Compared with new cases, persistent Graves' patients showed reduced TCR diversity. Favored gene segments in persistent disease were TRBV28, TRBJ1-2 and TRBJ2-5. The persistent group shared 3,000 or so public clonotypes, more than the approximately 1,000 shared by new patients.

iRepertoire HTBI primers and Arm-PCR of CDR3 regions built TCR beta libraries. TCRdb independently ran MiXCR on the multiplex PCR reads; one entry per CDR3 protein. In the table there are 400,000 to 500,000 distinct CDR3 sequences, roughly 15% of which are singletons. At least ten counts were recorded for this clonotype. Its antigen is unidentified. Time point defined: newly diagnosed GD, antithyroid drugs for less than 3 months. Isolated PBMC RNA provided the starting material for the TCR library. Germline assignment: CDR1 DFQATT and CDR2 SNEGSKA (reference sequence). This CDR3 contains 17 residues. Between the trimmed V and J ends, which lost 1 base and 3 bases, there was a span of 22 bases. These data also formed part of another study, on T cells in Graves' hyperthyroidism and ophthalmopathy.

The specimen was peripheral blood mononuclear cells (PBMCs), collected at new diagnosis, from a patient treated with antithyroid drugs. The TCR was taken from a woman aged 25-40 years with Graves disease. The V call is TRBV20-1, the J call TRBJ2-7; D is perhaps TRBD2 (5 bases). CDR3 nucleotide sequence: TGCAGTGCTAGAGGTAACGGAGTTTCGACTAATCTCTACGAGCAGTACTTC. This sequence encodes CSARGNGVSTNLYEQYF.